This T cell receptor (beta chain) comes out of a study of blood T cell repertoires in COVID-19. The CDR3 length is 12 residues. Trimming removed 3 bases from V and 3 bases from J, with 5 bases in between. Germline lookup yields CDR1 KGHDR and CDR2 SFDVKD. Living in 24 US areas, the participants were between roughly 18 and 89 years of age. Cohort allocation depended upon clinical history that participants reported. Two negative PCRs, clearance, or symptom resolution had been documented for recovered Cohort 3 donors. As processed by the authors: Amplification of reference gene primers was used by the study to estimate nucleated cell counts. Assay: immunoSEQ multiplex PCR; the TCRdb copy retains only in-frame clones and omits some. The DNA gave D and trimming, while V, J and clone size come from that table. The data contain 290,000 or so clones, approximately 90% of them singletons.

This TCR was sampled from a woman under 40 who had recovered from COVID-19. Sequencing used PBMCs or T cells enriched from blood (not recorded which). The J gene is TRBJ2-7, the V gene TRBV24-1, with D unclear. The CDR3 region has the DNA TGTGCCACCAGTGATGCTAACTACGAGCAGTACTTC. Protein sequence: CATSDANYEQYF.